This is a list of T cell receptor beta chains from one sample in a study of blood T cell repertoires in COVID-19. Generated by immunoSEQ multiplex PCR, the TCRdb table keeps only in-frame clones and is missing some. The data show over 45,000 clones, with 80% to 85% seen just once and roughly three fifths held by the top ten. Sequenced sample: peripheral blood. The receptor set was obtained from a man in his 70s with acute or convalescent COVID-19. The CDR3 runs from the conserved cysteine through the conserved F or W. D genes are given only for firm matches. Size tells how often a clone was seen (once, few, many) or the class of an expanded clone, and some rows leave it out.

V gene	clone size	J gene	D gene	CDR3 protein	CDR3 DNA
TRBV2	NA	TRBJ1-1	NA	CASSVQRERTEAFF	TGTGCCAGCAGTGTTCAGAGGGAAAGGACTGAAGCTTTCTTT
TRBV6-2/TRBV6-3	NA	TRBJ1-1	NA	CASSPNGEAFF	TGTGCCAGCAGTCCCAACGGTGAAGCTTTCTTT
TRBV6-2/TRBV6-3	NA	TRBJ2-7	NA	CASSARRDSSGEQYF	TGTGCCAGCAGCGCCCGGAGGGACAGCTCAGGAGAGCAGTACTTC
TRBV28	NA	TRBJ1-2	NA	CASSSDGYTF	TGTGCCAGCAGCAGCGATGGCTACACCTTC
TRBV3-1/TRBV3-2	NA	TRBJ2-7	NA	CASSQIFHESYEQYF	TGTGCCAGCAGCCAAATTTTCCACGAGTCCTACGAGCAGTACTTC
TRBV15	NA	TRBJ1-4	NA	CATSRDRGGRNEKLFF	TGTGCCACCAGCAGAGATCGTGGGGGCCGAAATGAAAAACTGTTTTTT
TRBV30	NA	TRBJ2-1	NA	CAWSEWRGRYNEQFF	TGTGCCTGGAGTGAATGGCGAGGTCGCTACAATGAGCAGTTCTTC
TRBV7-2	NA	TRBJ1-2	TRBD1	CASSLRTGTYGYTF	TGTGCCAGCAGCCTCCGGACAGGCACTTATGGCTACACCTTC
TRBV29-1	NA	TRBJ1-2	TRBD1	CSAGRDRDGYTF	TGCAGCGCTGGACGGGACAGGGATGGCTACACCTTC
TRBV9	NA	TRBJ1-3	NA	CASSVSGSSGNTIYF	TGTGCCAGCAGCGTTTCAGGAAGCTCTGGAAACACCATATATTTT
TRBV7-3	NA	TRBJ2-7	TRBD2	CASSPQAGIAYEQYF	TGTGCCAGCAGCCCTCAAGCGGGAATAGCCTACGAGCAGTACTTC
TRBV18	NA	TRBJ2-7	NA	CASSPTQRASYEQYF	TGTGCCAGCTCACCAACCCAGCGGGCCTCCTACGAGCAGTACTTC
TRBV5-1	NA	TRBJ1-1	NA	CASSSQGTEAFF	TGCGCCAGCAGCTCCCAGGGGACTGAAGCTTTCTTT
TRBV6-5	NA	TRBJ1-2	NA	CASSSGVGGYTF	TGTGCCAGCAGTTCCGGGGTGGGTGGCTACACCTTC
TRBV30	NA	TRBJ1-3	NA	CAWSPRGYSGNTIYF	TGTGCCTGGAGTCCACGGGGTTACTCTGGAAACACCATATATTTT
TRBV14	NA	TRBJ1-5	NA	CASSQGQGSNQPQHF	TGTGCCAGCAGCCAGGGTCAGGGTAGCAATCAGCCCCAGCATTTT
TRBV3-1/TRBV3-2	few	TRBJ2-7	TRBD1	CASSPTGAREQYF	TGTGCCAGCAGCCCGACAGGGGCAAGGGAGCAGTACTTC
TRBV4-1	few	TRBJ1-2	NA	CASSQRGLNGYTF	TGCGCCAGCAGCCAGCGCGGTCTGAATGGCTACACCTTC
TRBV5-1	once	TRBJ2-3	TRBD2	CASFSGGRTDTQYF	TGCGCCAGTTTTTCAGGCGGGAGAACAGATACGCAGTATTTT
TRBV28	once	TRBJ1-5	NA	CASLEDSNQPQHF	TGTGCCAGCTTGGAGGATAGCAATCAGCCCCAGCATTTT
TRBV5-8	NA	TRBJ2-7	NA	CASSLGTPSYEQYF	TGTGCCAGCAGCTTGGGGACACCCTCCTACGAGCAGTACTTC
TRBV30	once	TRBJ1-1	NA	CAWSHESTEAFF	TGTGCCTGGAGTCACGAGAGCACTGAAGCTTTCTTT
TRBV5-1	once	TRBJ2-1	TRBD2	CASSPDRSGSYNEQFF	TGCGCCAGCAGCCCCGACAGGAGCGGGAGTTACAATGAGCAGTTCTTC
TRBV5-1	NA	TRBJ1-1	NA	CASSLGAMRVLNTEAFF	TGCGCCAGCAGCTTGGGGGCCATGCGTGTCTTGAACACTGAAGCTTTCTTT
TRBV24-1	NA	TRBJ1-2	NA	CATSARDGGYGYTF	TGTGCCACCAGTGCGCGGGACGGAGGTTATGGCTACACCTTC
TRBV5-5	NA	TRBJ1-1	TRBD1	CASSTRQGRNTEAFF	TGTGCCAGCAGCACCCGACAGGGAAGGAACACTGAAGCTTTCTTT
TRBV7-9	NA	TRBJ2-5	TRBD2	CASSFSGSTETQYF	TGTGCCAGCAGCTTTAGCGGGAGTACGGAGACCCAGTACTTC
TRBV7-3	few	TRBJ2-2	NA	CASSLTRGELFF	TGTGCCAGCAGCTTAACTCGCGGGGAGCTGTTTTTT
TRBV19	NA	TRBJ1-2	NA	CASSNPGYGYTF	TGTGCCAGTAGTAATCCAGGTTATGGCTACACCTTC
TRBV27	NA	TRBJ1-6	TRBD1	CASSPEGALGSPLHF	TGTGCCAGCAGCCCAGAGGGGGCGTTGGGTTCACCCCTCCACTTT
TRBV28	NA	TRBJ2-5	TRBD2	CASSHRRTGGVETQYF	TGTGCCAGCAGCCACCGCCGAACGGGGGGGGTAGAGACCCAGTACTTC
TRBV7-9	NA	TRBJ1-2	NA	CASSFSGAGHYGYTF	TGTGCCAGCAGCTTTAGCGGGGCTGGCCACTATGGCTACACCTTC
TRBV2	NA	TRBJ1-4	TRBD1	CASSPLPGQGEKLFF	TGTGCCAGCAGCCCTTTACCGGGACAGGGTGAAAAACTGTTTTTT
TRBV7-6	NA	TRBJ1-1	NA	CASSPIEAFF	TGTGCCAGCAGCCCTATCGAAGCTTTCTTT
TRBV19	NA	TRBJ2-1	NA	CASSGDSWGHNEQFF	TGTGCCAGTAGTGGGGACTCCTGGGGCCACAATGAGCAGTTCTTC
TRBV29-1	NA	TRBJ2-2	NA	CSVVGKTGELFF	TGCAGCGTTGTCGGGAAGACCGGGGAGCTGTTTTTT
TRBV6-2/TRBV6-3	NA	TRBJ2-7	TRBD1	CASSYSRTGGIYEQYF	TGTGCCAGCAGTTATTCCAGGACAGGGGGTATATACGAGCAGTACTTC